These T cell receptor beta chains were read from a single sample in a study of tissue T cells after allogeneic stem cell transplantation. Generated by immunoSEQ multiplex PCR, the TCRdb table keeps only in-frame clones and is missing some. The data hold about 6,300 clones, with around 70% observed a single time. Sequencing was performed on tissue from the stomach, taken at autopsy. Receptors were obtained from a woman aged 18 to 49 with breast cancer. The conserved cysteine and the conserved F or W are not part of the CDR3 here.

CDR3 length: 10; V gene: TRBV7-2; J gene: TRBJ1-5; CDR3 protein: ASSSDYQPQH
CDR3 length: 12; V gene: TRBV27; J gene: TRBJ1-5; CDR3 protein: ASSLLGLNQPQH
CDR3 length: 13; V gene: TRBV7-2; J gene: TRBJ1-5; CDR3 protein: ASSLGDLRGQPQH
CDR3 length: 9; V gene: TRBV27; J gene: TRBJ2-1; CDR3 protein: ASSLMNEQF
CDR3 length: 14; V gene: TRBV3-1/TRBV3-2; J gene: TRBJ2-6; CDR3 protein: ASSPLGGSGANVLT
CDR3 length: 17; V gene: TRBV27; J gene: TRBJ2-2; CDR3 protein: ASRLTTGGAGGGAGELF
CDR3 length: 14; V gene: TRBV21-1; J gene: TRBJ1-4; CDR3 protein: ASSKVLQAGNEKLF
CDR3 length: 14; V gene: TRBV19; J gene: TRBJ2-7; CDR3 protein: ASSISWWGSSYEQY
CDR3 length: 12; V gene: TRBV6-2/TRBV6-3; J gene: TRBJ1-1; CDR3 protein: ASRPLPGYTEAF
CDR3 length: 12; V gene: TRBV5-1; J gene: TRBJ2-6; CDR3 protein: ASSEGSGANVLT
CDR3 length: 15; V gene: TRBV9; J gene: TRBJ1-4; CDR3 protein: ASSPGSGNYWSEKLF
CDR3 length: 11; V gene: TRBV27; J gene: TRBJ2-5; CDR3 protein: ASSLGSRGTQY
CDR3 length: 15; V gene: TRBV28; J gene: TRBJ2-6; CDR3 protein: ASSPHTGVSGANVLT
CDR3 length: 11; V gene: TRBV27; J gene: TRBJ2-7; CDR3 protein: ASSWGGSDEQY
CDR3 length: 13; V gene: TRBV6-6; J gene: TRBJ2-1; CDR3 protein: ASSYSLAGDNEQF
CDR3 length: 11; V gene: TRBV7-2; J gene: TRBJ2-1; CDR3 protein: ASSSVSGDEQF
CDR3 length: 15; V gene: TRBV28; J gene: TRBJ1-3; CDR3 protein: ASRTSSGVYSGNTIY
CDR3 length: 12; V gene: TRBV25-1; J gene: TRBJ1-1; CDR3 protein: ASSPLIPNTEAF
CDR3 length: 12; V gene: TRBV2; J gene: TRBJ2-1; CDR3 protein: ASIEERGGNEQF
CDR3 length: 11; V gene: TRBV7-9; J gene: TRBJ2-5; CDR3 protein: ASSLAGGETQY
CDR3 length: 12; V gene: TRBV29-1; J gene: TRBJ1-6; CDR3 protein: SVSLTGDNSPLH
CDR3 length: 11; V gene: TRBV7-9; J gene: TRBJ1-1; CDR3 protein: ASSLVRQTEAF
CDR3 length: 10; V gene: TRBV6-5; J gene: TRBJ2-7; CDR3 protein: ASSPYGYEQY
CDR3 length: 12; V gene: TRBV25-1; J gene: TRBJ2-3; CDR3 protein: ASRIGATADTQY
CDR3 length: 13; V gene: TRBV6-5; J gene: TRBJ2-1; CDR3 protein: ASSYSTVSSVEQF
CDR3 length: 12; V gene: TRBV5-4; J gene: TRBJ1-1; CDR3 protein: ASRSGVNPEEAF
CDR3 length: 10; V gene: TRBV18; J gene: TRBJ1-1; CDR3 protein: ASSTGQGEAF
CDR3 length: 12; V gene: TRBV12-5; J gene: TRBJ2-5; CDR3 protein: ASGHDRGHETQY
CDR3 length: 12; V gene: TRBV3-1/TRBV3-2; J gene: TRBJ1-3; CDR3 protein: ASSPGQGVDTIY
CDR3 length: 12; V gene: TRBV18; J gene: TRBJ2-7; CDR3 protein: ASSVRDREYEQY
CDR3 length: 13; V gene: TRBV4-1; J gene: TRBJ1-1; CDR3 protein: ASSQDAYMNTEAF
CDR3 length: 12; V gene: TRBV28; J gene: TRBJ1-4; CDR3 protein: ASSRVATNEKLF
CDR3 length: 11; V gene: TRBV11-2; J gene: TRBJ2-4; CDR3 protein: ASSLEAGNIQY
CDR3 length: 14; V gene: TRBV18; J gene: TRBJ1-1; CDR3 protein: ASSPSHSNMNTEAF
CDR3 length: 19; V gene: TRBV9; J gene: TRBJ2-1; CDR3 protein: ASSVPLLPSETSGDYNEQF
CDR3 length: 10; V gene: TRBV7-9; J gene: TRBJ2-7; CDR3 protein: ASSYPGSPVS
CDR3 length: 12; V gene: TRBV27; J gene: TRBJ2-1; CDR3 protein: ASSFSGSTNEQF
CDR3 length: 12; V gene: TRBV4-3; J gene: TRBJ1-2; CDR3 protein: ASSVYRAGSDYT
CDR3 length: 14; V gene: TRBV19; J gene: TRBJ2-1; CDR3 protein: ASSIRRTASYNEQF
CDR3 length: 13; V gene: TRBV6-4; J gene: TRBJ2-1; CDR3 protein: ASSDSAGSYNEQF
CDR3 length: 15; V gene: TRBV7-9; J gene: TRBJ2-5; CDR3 protein: ASSSLWGGRGMETQY
CDR3 length: 10; V gene: TRBV7-9; J gene: TRBJ1-1; CDR3 protein: ASSSVNTEAF
CDR3 length: 12; V gene: TRBV6-6; J gene: TRBJ2-7; CDR3 protein: ASSYVGGSYEQY
CDR3 length: 14; V gene: TRBV7-9; J gene: TRBJ2-3; CDR3 protein: ASSPYDTSGTDTQY
CDR3 length: 12; V gene: TRBV18; J gene: TRBJ1-3; CDR3 protein: ASSGQTSGNTIY
CDR3 length: 12; V gene: TRBV7-9; J gene: TRBJ2-5; CDR3 protein: ASSISQGGEIQY
CDR3 length: 12; V gene: TRBV4-1; J gene: TRBJ2-1; CDR3 protein: ASRKQGEYDEQF
CDR3 length: 13; V gene: TRBV6-5; J gene: TRBJ1-1; CDR3 protein: ASSYSAVQNTEAF
CDR3 length: 13; V gene: TRBV15; J gene: TRBJ2-3; CDR3 protein: ATSRVTGGADTQY
CDR3 length: 9; V gene: TRBV20-1; J gene: TRBJ2-7; CDR3 protein: SARDRTEQY
CDR3 length: 13; V gene: TRBV6-5; J gene: TRBJ2-3; CDR3 protein: ASSYSHDRGGTQY
CDR3 length: 12; V gene: TRBV19; J gene: TRBJ2-2; CDR3 protein: ASSMVQATGELF
CDR3 length: 14; V gene: TRBV27; J gene: TRBJ1-6; CDR3 protein: ASRKTKGAFNSPLH
CDR3 length: 14; V gene: TRBV7-2; J gene: TRBJ2-1; CDR3 protein: ASSTGPGTSGGGWF
CDR3 length: 12; V gene: TRBV28; J gene: TRBJ2-5; CDR3 protein: ASSSVAVQETQY
CDR3 length: 12; V gene: TRBV30; J gene: TRBJ1-5; CDR3 protein: AWSVLGRNQPQH
CDR3 length: 12; V gene: TRBV7-2; J gene: TRBJ2-7; CDR3 protein: ASKTYSPSYEQY
CDR3 length: 12; V gene: TRBV28; J gene: TRBJ2-7; CDR3 protein: ASSLSAAYYEQY
CDR3 length: 16; V gene: TRBV7-8; J gene: TRBJ2-2; CDR3 protein: ASSSPVHLGIHTGELF
CDR3 length: 16; V gene: TRBV1; J gene: TRBJ2-3; CDR3 protein: TSSQDPPDRDGRDTQY